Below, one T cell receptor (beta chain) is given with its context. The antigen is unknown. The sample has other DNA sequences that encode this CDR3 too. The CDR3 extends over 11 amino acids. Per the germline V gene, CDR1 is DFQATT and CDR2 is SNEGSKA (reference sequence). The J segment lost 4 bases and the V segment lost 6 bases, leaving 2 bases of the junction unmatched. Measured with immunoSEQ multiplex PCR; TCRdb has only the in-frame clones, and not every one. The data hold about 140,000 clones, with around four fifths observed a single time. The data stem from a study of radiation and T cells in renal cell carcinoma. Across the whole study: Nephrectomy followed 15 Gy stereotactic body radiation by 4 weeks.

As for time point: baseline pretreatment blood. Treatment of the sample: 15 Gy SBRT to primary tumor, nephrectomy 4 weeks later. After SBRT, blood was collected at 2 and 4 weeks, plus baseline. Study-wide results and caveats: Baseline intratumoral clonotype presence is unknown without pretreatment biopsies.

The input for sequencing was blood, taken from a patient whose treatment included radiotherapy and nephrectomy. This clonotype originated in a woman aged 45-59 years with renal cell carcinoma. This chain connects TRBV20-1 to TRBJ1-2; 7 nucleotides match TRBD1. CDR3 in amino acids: CSARQGYGYTF. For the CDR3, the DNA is TGCAGTGCCAGACAGGGCTATGGCTACACCTTC.